One sample yielded the 30 T cell receptor beta chains listed below, sequenced in a study of shared clonotypes between healthy human individuals. Sequencing was performed with immunoSEQ multiplex PCR; in TCRdb, only in-frame clones are kept and a portion is missing. The sample lists 700,000 or so clones, approximately 75% occurring once. Sequencing was done on a sample of memory CD4+ T cells sorted from blood. The subset was: CD45RA-negative fraction. These receptors originate from a woman in her twenties or thirties in good health.

The chain couples TRBV18 to TRBJ2-7, with 8 bases that match TRBD1. The trim removed 3 bases at V and 3 bases at J, leaving 4 bases unmatched. The germline V gene has CDR1 KGHSH and CDR2 LQKENI. The CDR3 has 14 residues. The CDR3 bases are TGTGCCAGCTCACCTTGGGACAGGAACTACGAGCAGTACTTC. Protein: CASSPWDRNYEQYF.

The V gene is TRBV25-1, the J gene TRBJ2-5; TRBD2 aligns across 8 bases. With V trimmed by 5 bases and J by 1 base, 6 bases remained unmatched. Germline CDR1 is MGHDK and CDR2 is SYGVNS. The CDR3 spans 15 residues. This CDR3 is CASSPLREGQETQYF. The DNA for the CDR3 is TGTGCCAGCAGTCCCCTCCGGGAGGGCCAAGAGACCCAGTACTTC.

This sequence joins TRBV6-6 and TRBJ2-7; tentative D call: TRBD2 (7 bases). There are 16 residues in the CDR3. V was trimmed by 8 bases and J by 1 base, leaving 21 bases between them. Germline assignment: CDR1 MNHNY and CDR2 SVGAGI (reference sequence). CDR3 amino acids: CASSWGGLTPSYEQYF. The CDR3 DNA sequence: TGTGCCAGCTCTTGGGGGGGCCTAACCCCGTCCTACGAGCAGTACTTC.

V gene TRBV5-1 combines with J gene TRBJ1-5, with no clear D. The CDR3 extends over 15 amino acids. The V end was cut by 0 bases, the J end by 1 base, with 8 bases between. The V gene's germline CDR1 is SGHRS and CDR2 YFSETQ. The CDR3 DNA sequence: TGCGCCAGCAGCTTGGAGGGATACAGCAATCAGCCCCAGCATTTT. It is translated as CASSLEGYSNQPQHF.

The CDR3 spells CASSKDLSPNEQYF. The CDR3 DNA sequence: TGTGCCAGTAGTAAGGACTTATCGCCTAACGAGCAGTACTTC. V gene TRBV19 combines with J gene TRBJ2-7, with D maybe TRBD2 (5 bases). CDR1 is LNHDA, CDR2 SQIVND, per germline (reference sequence). V shed 4 bases and J shed 5 bases, with 15 bases lying between them. The CDR3 runs to 14 residues.

This clone was seen just once. The chain joins TRBV11-2 to TRBJ1-2; a possible D gene is TRBD1 (5 bases). The CDR3 loop spans 11 amino acids. Trimming shortened V by 5 bases and J by 13 bases, and 14 bases separated the two germline ends. Germline values: CDR1 SGHAT, CDR2 FQNNGV. The CDR3 reads CASSAQGERTF. The CDR3 nucleotides read TGTGCCAGCAGCGCCCAAGGGGAGCGCACCTTC.

The chain couples TRBV2 to TRBJ1-5; 8 bases are shared with TRBD1. Germline V gene data show CDR1 as SNHLY and CDR2 as FYNNEI. J was trimmed by 7 bases and V by 5 bases; bases with no gene match: 7. The CDR3 runs 14 residues. CDR3 sequence (DNA): TGTGCCAGCAGTTTGGACAGGGAGGGACAGCCCCAGCATTTT. This sequence encodes CASSLDREGQPQHF.

The chain carries TRBV25-1 and TRBJ2-1; 8 bases fit TRBD2. The CDR3 is made up of 15 amino acids. The germline V gene has CDR1 MGHDK and CDR2 SYGVNS. V shed 3 bases and J 3 bases; nucleotides not matched to a gene: 4. CDR3 DNA: TGTGCCAGCAGTGATACTAGCGGATACTACAATGAGCAGTTCTTC. This translates into CASSDTSGYYNEQFF. Together with reference TRBV25-1 and TRBJ2-1, the CDR3 gives the full variable domain: EADIYQTPRYLVIGTGKKITLECSQTMGHDKMYWYQQDPGMELHLIHYSYGVNSTEKGDLSSESTVSRIRTEHFPLTLESARPSHTSQYLCASSDTSGYYNEQFFGPGTRLTVL.

The rearrangement uses TRBV12-5 and TRBJ2-3; D might be TRBD1 or TRBD2, each matching 5 bases. This CDR3 contains 14 residues. Germline loops: CDR1 LGHNT, CDR2 FRNRAP. V was cut by 2 bases and J by 3 bases, with 9 bases left in between. Here the CDR3 DNA reads TGTGCTAGTGGTTTGAGGGGAGTTACAGATACGCAGTATTTT. Translating gives CASGLRGVTDTQYF.

As for this clone: The sample contains more than one DNA sequence encoding this CDR3. The chain has TRBV5-1 and TRBJ2-1; no clear D gene. The CDR3 is 14 residues long. Trimming cost V 0 bases and J 5 bases, with 9 bases left between them. Germline V gene lookup returns CDR1 SGHRS and CDR2 YFSETQ. CDR3 nucleotides: TGCGCCAGCAGCTTGGGAGGAATAGACAATGAGCAGTTCTTC. This sequence encodes CASSLGGIDNEQFF.

The chain joins TRBV30 to TRBJ2-7, with 7 bases aligning to TRBD1. Per germline, CDR1 GTSNPN and CDR2 SVGIG (reference sequence). Unmatched junction bases numbered 8, after V lost 0 bases and J lost 3 bases. The CDR3 covers 15 residues. DNA for the CDR3: TGTGCCTGGAGTGTCGGGCAGGGGGTTCTCTACGAGCAGTACTTC. Protein sequence: CAWSVGQGVLYEQYF.

This chain links TRBV7-3 with TRBJ2-3, with D perhaps matching TRBD1 or TRBD2 (6 bases each). Germline V lookup: CDR1 SGHTA, CDR2 FQGTGA. Trimming left V 0 bases short and J 3 bases short, with 16 bases between. The CDR3 has 17 residues. CDR3 in DNA: TGTGCCAGCAGCTTAACCCCCACAGGGACTGTAACAGATACGCAGTATTTT. Translating it yields CASSLTPTGTVTDTQYF.

The V call is TRBV5-5, the J call TRBJ1-5; no definite D call. Trimming left V 4 bases short and J 0 bases short, with 17 bases between. Germline values: CDR1 SGHKS, CDR2 YYEKEE (reference sequence). The CDR3 runs 17 residues. The CDR3: CASSPGGAYYSNQPQHF. CDR3 coding DNA: TGTGCCAGCAGCCCAGGCGGAGCCTACTATAGCAATCAGCCCCAGCATTTT.

This sequence joins TRBV7-2 and TRBJ2-7; D might be TRBD1 (6 bases). V gave up 1 base and J gave up 0 bases, with 16 bases separating them. CDR1 SGHTA and CDR2 FQGNSA come from the germline V gene. This CDR3 has 17 residues. The CDR3 here is CASSLDPRTDFSYEQYF. CDR3 bases: TGTGCCAGCAGCTTAGACCCCCGGACAGACTTCTCCTACGAGCAGTACTTC.

In this sample, this clone turned up once. The J gene is TRBJ2-6, the V gene TRBV19; no clear D gene. The V gene lost 7 bases and the J gene lost 1 base, with 11 bases spanning the gap. Germline CDR1 LNHDA, CDR2 SQIVND (reference sequence). This CDR3 contains 15 residues. In nucleotides, the CDR3 is TGTGCCAGTACCCCGACGGTTTCTGGGGCCAACGTCCTGACTTTC. This sequence encodes CASTPTVSGANVLTF.

The rearrangement joins TRBV10-3 to TRBJ1-5; the match to TRBD1 covers 9 bases. V gave up 8 bases and J gave up 5 bases; unmatched junction bases: 16. Germline CDR1 and CDR2: ENHRY and SYGVKD. The CDR3 length is 17 residues. The CDR3 DNA reads as TGTGCCATCGAGGGGACAGGGCCCCAAGGTCCTGATCAGCCCCAGCATTTT. It encodes CAIEGTGPQGPDQPQHF.

J is TRBJ2-7 and V is TRBV2; 12 nucleotides agree with TRBD2. CDR1 is SNHLY and CDR2 is FYNNEI in the germline V gene. The J segment lost 4 bases and the V segment lost 6 bases, leaving 4 bases of the junction unmatched. This CDR3 comprises 14 residues. The CDR3 sequence: CASRKTSGSYEQYF. In DNA, the CDR3 is TGTGCCAGCAGGAAGACTAGCGGGAGTTACGAGCAGTACTTC. Combining the CDR3 with reference TRBV2 and TRBJ2-7 gives the whole variable domain EPEVTQTPSHQVTQMGQEVILRCVPISNHLYFYWYRQILGQKVEFLVSFYNNEISEKSEIFDDQFSVERPDGSNFTLKIRSTKLEDSAMYFCASRKTSGSYEQYFGPGTRLTVT.

V usage is TRBV4-1 and J usage is TRBJ2-7; D ambiguous. V shed 5 bases and J shed 2 bases, with 16 bases lying between them. This CDR3 comprises 15 residues. Germline V gene data show CDR1 as MGHRA and CDR2 as YSYEKL. The CDR3 DNA reads TGCGCCAGCAGCATCCGATCGGCAGAAGCCTACGAGCAGTACTTC. This codes for CASSIRSAEAYEQYF.

The gene calls are TRBV20-1 and TRBJ1-2; no clear D gene. Looked up from germline, CDR1 is DFQATT and CDR2 is SNEGSKA (reference sequence). This CDR3 is 11 amino acids long. V was cut by 6 bases and J by 8 bases, with 13 bases left in between. The CDR3 protein is CSAYNGVGYTF. The CDR3 DNA is TGCAGTGCCTATAACGGGGTCGGCTACACCTTC.

The genes are TRBV27 and TRBJ2-2, with D possibly matching TRBD1 (5 bases). CDR3 size: 15 residues. V shed 10 bases and J shed 1 base, with 16 bases lying between them. In germline, CDR1 is MNHEY, CDR2 SMNVEV (reference sequence). The CDR3 loop reads CATSRPGQNTGELFF. CDR3 sequence (DNA): TGTGCCACCTCCCGCCCTGGACAGAACACCGGGGAGCTGTTTTTT.

The chain joins TRBV18 to TRBJ2-2, with 10 bases matching TRBD2. The V segment lost 4 bases and the J segment 3 bases; nucleotides outside the gene matches: 5. The CDR3 loop spans 16 amino acids. Looked up from germline, CDR1 is KGHSH and CDR2 is LQKENI. The CDR3: CASSRSGRADTGELFF. As DNA, the CDR3 is TGTGCCAGCTCACGCAGCGGGAGGGCCGACACCGGGGAGCTGTTTTTT.

The rearrangement uses TRBV5-4 and TRBJ2-4; D is possibly TRBD1 (6 bases). The ends were cut back, 2 bases at V and 0 bases at J, with 18 bases in the middle. Germline V gene lookup returns CDR1 SGHNT and CDR2 YYREEE (reference sequence). The CDR3 totals 18 residues. This chain's CDR3 is CASSFSRGRRLAKNIQYF. CDR3 nucleotide sequence: TGTGCCAGCAGCTTTTCTAGGGGGAGACGGTTAGCCAAAAACATTCAGTACTTC.

In its sample, this clone was seen once. The chain uses TRBV15 and TRBJ1-5; D might be TRBD1 (5 bases). This CDR3 has 16 amino acids. Trimming left V 0 bases short and J 7 bases short, with 16 bases between. Germline V gene lookup returns CDR1 LNHNV and CDR2 YYDKDF (reference sequence). The CDR3 DNA is TGTGCCACCAGCAGAGATCAATCAGGGTCGAGGCAGCCCCAGCATTTT. Translation: CATSRDQSGSRQPQHF.

With regard to this clone: A single base separates this from a much larger clone, so it may be a read error. The chain combines TRBV9 with TRBJ2-3, with no clear D. The germline V gene has CDR1 SGDLS and CDR2 YYNGEE. This CDR3 contains 13 residues. Trimming stripped 4 bases from V and 0 bases from J, with 6 bases between. CDR3 bases: TGTGCCAGCAGCAGGTCTAGCACAGATACGCAGTATTTT. It is translated as CASSRSSTDTQYF.

The chain links TRBV9 to TRBJ2-2; D unclear. V lost 0 bases to trimming and J lost 0 bases, with 9 bases between them. The V gene's germline CDR1 is SGDLS and CDR2 YYNGEE. The CDR3 spans 16 residues. The CDR3 bases are TGTGCCAGCAGCGTAGATAGCAGAACGAACACCGGGGAGCTGTTTTTT. Encoded protein: CASSVDSRTNTGELFF.

The J gene is TRBJ2-7, the V gene TRBV6-5; 11 bases are a match to TRBD1. This CDR3 contains 15 residues. Trimming cost V 5 bases and J 3 bases; bases outside gene matches: 6. Germline V lookup: CDR1 MNHEY, CDR2 SVGAGI. The CDR3 bases are TGTGCCAGCAGTAGCCGGGACAGGGGGAACTACGAGCAGTACTTC. It translates to CASSSRDRGNYEQYF.

This clone was counted ten times or more. This chain links TRBV5-1 with TRBJ1-1; D not certain. Per germline, CDR1 SGHRS and CDR2 YFSETQ. The CDR3 is 13 residues long. V lost 2 bases and J 7 bases, leaving 12 bases between the germline ends. The CDR3 sequence: CASSFGQTDEAFF. DNA for the CDR3: TGCGCCAGCAGCTTTGGGCAGACTGATGAAGCTTTCTTT.

This chain links TRBV28 with TRBJ1-5; the match to TRBD1 covers 8 bases. CDR3 length: 15 residues. CDR1 MDHEN and CDR2 SYDVKM come from the germline V gene. With V trimmed by 7 bases and J by 5 bases, 10 bases remained unmatched. The CDR3 reads CASKAGQGGHQPQHF. Here the CDR3 DNA reads TGTGCCAGCAAGGCCGGACAGGGCGGACATCAGCCCCAGCATTTT.

The V and J genes are TRBV2 and TRBJ2-3; D call uncertain. CDR3 length equals 16 residues. Germline V gene data show CDR1 as SNHLY and CDR2 as FYNNEI. Trimming pared 6 bases from V and 5 bases from J, leaving 21 bases between. CDR3 nucleotide sequence: TGTGCCAGCAGAACCCCGGTGCGCGGAGCTGTAGATACGCAGTATTTT. Translating it yields CASRTPVRGAVDTQYF.

The chain joins TRBV5-1 to TRBJ2-2; D not certain. Germline V gene sequence: CDR1 SGHRS, CDR2 YFSETQ. Trimming took 7 bases from V and 2 from J, leaving 12 bases between them. The CDR3 covers 14 residues. CDR3 in amino acids: CASRRQANTGELFF. In DNA, the CDR3 is TGCGCCAGCCGTCGGCAGGCTAACACCGGGGAGCTGTTTTTT.